The 20 T cell receptor beta chains listed next were all sequenced from one sample in a study. TCRdb re-called the reads through MiXCR, storing one row per CDR3 protein. The data hold just over 250 distinct CDR3 sequences, with 15% to 20% observed a single time. Input material: CD8+ T cells (not recorded whether cultured). Receptors were obtained from a female donor.

Of note for this clonotype: A single base separates this from a much larger clone, so it may be a read error. The rearrangement links TRBV20-1 to TRBJ1-1; 8 nucleotides match TRBD1. With V trimmed by 4 bases and J by 8 bases, 15 bases remained unmatched. From germline, CDR1 is DFQATT and CDR2 SNEGSKA (reference sequence). This CDR3 spans 15 amino acids. The CDR3 sequence is CSATSPRTGIWEAFF. The CDR3 DNA is TGCAGTGCTACTTCTCCCAGGACAGGGATTTGGGAAGCTTTCTTT.

In its sample, this clonotype was seen a few times. This may stem from a read error, because a much larger clone lies one nucleotide away. DNA for the CDR3: TGTGCCACCAGCAGAGAGGGCGAAGCCTACGAGCAGTACTTC. It specifies CATSREGEAYEQYF. This chain connects TRBV15 to TRBJ2-7; D is uncertain. Trimming took off 0 bases at V and 2 bases at J, with 8 bases between the two ends. There are 14 residues in the CDR3. Germline V gene lookup returns CDR1 LNHNV and CDR2 YYDKDF (reference sequence).

By sample share, this clonotype is hyperexpanded. V usage is TRBV7-7 and J usage is TRBJ2-3; 11 positions match TRBD2. V gave up 2 bases and J gave up 3 bases; unmatched junction bases: 1. The CDR3 totals 15 residues. In germline, CDR1 is SSHAT, CDR2 FNYEAQ (reference sequence). The chain's CDR3 is CASSLLAGGTDTQYF. For the CDR3, the DNA is TGTGCCAGCAGCTTACTAGCGGGGGGAACAGATACGCAGTATTTT.

This clonotype is medium-sized within its sample. The chain recombines TRBV12-3 or TRBV12-4 with TRBJ1-2; 10 bases map to TRBD1. J gave up 8 bases and V 6 bases, and 9 bases lay outside the gene matches. CDR3 size: 14 residues. CDR3 sequence reads: CASSLRQGARGYTF. CDR3 bases: TGTGCCAGCAGCCTAAGACAGGGGGCGCGGGGCTACACCTTC.

On this clonotype: A read error is likely, as this CDR3 ends without the conserved phenylalanine or tryptophan. Because the CDR3's place on the DNA is in doubt, the DNA is left out and the CDR3 is given as listed by TCRdb. The chain combines TRBV20-1 with TRBJ2-2; the D segment call TRBD2 is taken from the table without a DNA check. The CDR3 is 14 amino acids long, termini counted. Germline CDR1 and CDR2: DFQATT and SNEGSKA (reference sequence). CDR3 sequence reads: CSARLAGDTGELFG.

Judged by abundance, this clonotype is large (0.1 to 1%). This sequence joins TRBV5-6 and TRBJ2-1; no reliable D call. The CDR3 runs 11 residues. From germline, CDR1 is SGHDT and CDR2 YYEEEE. V was trimmed by 5 bases and J by 7 bases, leaving 7 bases between them. CDR3 sequence: CASSLGNEQFF. CDR3 DNA sequence: TGTGCCAGCAGTTTAGGGAATGAGCAGTTCTTC.

Notes on this clonotype: The CDR3 ends on some other residue instead of the conserved phenylalanine or tryptophan, so this is likely a read error. The chain carries TRBV30 and TRBJ1-3; D is uncertain. Germline CDR1 is GTSNPN and CDR2 is SVGIG (reference sequence). V lost 4 bases to trimming and J lost 0 bases, with 10 bases between them. The CDR3 extends over 14 amino acids. The CDR3 nucleotides read TGTGCCTGGAATCCGGCAAACTCTGGAAACACCATATATGGT. Protein sequence: CAWNPANSGNTIYG.

This clonotype occurred a few times. At one end the junction does not follow the germline gene, possibly because of a read error. The chain has TRBV14 and TRBJ2-3; TRBD2 matches at 8 bases. The CDR3 totals 14 residues. Germline V gene lookup returns CDR1 SGHDN and CDR2 FVKESK. CDR3 DNA: TGTGCCAGCGGCCAAGGCGGGGGGACGTATACGCAGTATTTT. This translates into CASGQGGGTYTQYF.

The table lists this clonotype with a few counts. This sequence may be a read error, since a much larger clone differs from it by one base. The V call is TRBV30, the J call TRBJ1-3; D not resolved. The CDR3 extends over 12 amino acids. The germline V and J ends were trimmed by 8 bases and 2 bases, with 10 bases remaining between them. Germline V gene data show CDR1 as GTSNPN and CDR2 as SVGIG (reference sequence). The CDR3 sequence is CARGQTGNTIYF. In nucleotides, the CDR3 is TGTGCCCGCGGGCAAACTGGAAACACCATATATTTT.

By proportion, this clonotype is large (0.1 to 1%). The CDR3 sequence is CASSIGTNTEAFF. In nucleotides, the CDR3 is TGTGCCAGTAGTATTGGGACAAACACTGAAGCTTTCTTT. The V and J genes are TRBV19 and TRBJ1-1, with D possibly TRBD1 on 6 matching bases. This CDR3 is 13 amino acids long. V lost 3 bases and J 2 bases, leaving 7 bases between the germline ends. Germline V gives CDR1 LNHDA, CDR2 SQIVND (reference sequence).

This clonotype qualifies as hyperexpanded. This chain joins TRBV3-1 and TRBJ2-5, with a tentative D call TRBD2 (7 bases). CDR1 and CDR2 from the germline V gene are LGHDT and YNNKEL (reference sequence). Trimming left V 4 bases short and J 5 bases short, with 26 bases between. The CDR3 is 18 residues long. CDR3 DNA sequence: TGTGCCAGCAGCCCAAGCCGTTTCCTACGGGGGGCCCTCGAGACCCAGTACTTC. Its translation is CASSPSRFLRGALETQYF.

Within the sample, this clonotype is large. The genes are TRBV7-9 and TRBJ1-2; 12 bases match TRBD1. Germline CDR1 SEHNR, CDR2 FQNEAQ (reference sequence). The CDR3 spans 16 residues. Trimming removed 1 base from V and 7 bases from J; junction bases left unmatched: 7. Here the CDR3 DNA reads TGTGCCAGCAGCTTAGGAATCGGGGACAGGGGGCTTGGCTACACCTTC. As protein: CASSLGIGDRGLGYTF.

A word on this clonotype: The conserved final phenylalanine or tryptophan is absent from the CDR3, which likely points to a read error. Because the CDR3's place on the DNA is in doubt, the DNA is left out and the CDR3 is given as listed by TCRdb. This chain joins TRBV7-2 and TRBJ1-1. The germline gives CDR1 SGHTA, CDR2 FQGNSA. The CDR3 is 16 amino acids long, termini counted. The CDR3 reads CASRQRPEAPNTEAFG.

This clonotype was found a few times. J is TRBJ2-1 and V is TRBV6-5; D is perhaps TRBD1 (6 bases). V dropped 0 bases and J dropped 0 bases, with 9 bases sitting between them. The V gene's germline CDR1 is MNHEY and CDR2 SVGAGI. The CDR3 extends over 16 amino acids. CDR3 sequence reads: CASSYSMGASYNEQFF. The CDR3 bases are TGTGCCAGCAGTTACTCTATGGGGGCCTCCTACAATGAGCAGTTCTTC.

By its share, this clonotype is large. The J gene is TRBJ2-5, the V gene TRBV4-1; 7 positions agree with TRBD1. This CDR3 region has 17 residues. With V trimmed by 2 bases and J by 1 base, 10 bases remained unmatched. Germline V gives CDR1 MGHRA, CDR2 YSYEKL. The CDR3 DNA reads TGCGCCAGCAGCCAATGGGTAGGGACAGACCTCCAAGAGACCCAGTACTTC. Its translation: CASSQWVGTDLQETQYF.

By its share, this clonotype is large. The J gene is TRBJ2-5, the V gene TRBV4-1; 8 nucleotides line up with TRBD1. Germline V lookup: CDR1 MGHRA, CDR2 YSYEKL. The CDR3 runs to 15 residues. V lost 5 bases to trimming and J lost 4 bases; unmatched junction nucleotides: 9. The CDR3 nucleotides are TGCGCCAGCAGCTCCCGGACAGGGACGGGAGAGACCCAGTACTTC. This codes for CASSSRTGTGETQYF.

With respect to this clonotype: One end of the junction varies from germline; a read error may be responsible. The CDR3 here is CASSSRGSYSEQFF. The DNA of the CDR3 is TGTGCCAGCAGCTCTCGAGGCTCCTACAGTGAGCAGTTCTTC. The chain uses TRBV5-4 and TRBJ2-1; the D is unclear. This CDR3 has 14 residues. Germline CDR1 reads SGHNT; CDR2 reads YYREEE (reference sequence).

This clonotype is labeled as large. The chain links TRBV5-6 to TRBJ2-3; TRBD1 agrees at 8 bases. The V and J ends lost 0 bases and 3 bases, in that order; junction bases with no gene match: 6. CDR1 and CDR2 (germline): SGHDT, YYEEEE. The CDR3 is 16 residues long. The CDR3 DNA reads TGTGCCAGCAGCTTGGCCGGACAGGGAGCAACAGATACGCAGTATTTT. This sequence encodes CASSLAGQGATDTQYF.

This chain joins TRBV6-6 and TRBJ2-5; the D is unclear. Trimming removed 7 bases from V and 7 bases from J, with 25 bases in between. From germline, CDR1 is MNHNY and CDR2 SVGAGI (reference sequence). This CDR3 contains 16 residues. CDR3 sequence: CASTSEKSLGPGTQYF. The CDR3, as DNA: TGTGCCAGCACCTCAGAGAAAAGCCTAGGGCCAGGGACCCAGTACTTC.

This clonotype qualifies as large. This chain uses TRBV29-1 with TRBJ2-1; possible D gene TRBD2, 6 bases. V was pared by 4 bases and J by 0 bases, with 16 bases between. The germline V gene encodes CDR1 SQVTM and CDR2 ANQGSEA. The CDR3 has 16 amino acids. CDR3 nucleotide sequence: TGCAGCGTTGGGGGCGGCGGGGTAGACTCCTACAATGAGCAGTTCTTC. This codes for CSVGGGGVDSYNEQFF.